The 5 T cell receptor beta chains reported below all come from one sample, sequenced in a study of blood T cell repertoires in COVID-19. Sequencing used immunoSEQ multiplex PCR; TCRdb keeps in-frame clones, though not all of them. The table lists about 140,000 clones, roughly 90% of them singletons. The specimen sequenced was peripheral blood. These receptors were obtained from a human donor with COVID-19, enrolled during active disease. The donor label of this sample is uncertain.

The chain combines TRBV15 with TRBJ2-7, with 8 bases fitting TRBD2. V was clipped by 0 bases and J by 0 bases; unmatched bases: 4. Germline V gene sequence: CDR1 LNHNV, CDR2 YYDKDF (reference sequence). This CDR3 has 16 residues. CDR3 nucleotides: TGTGCCACCAGCAGAGAAGGACTAGCCCTCTCCTACGAGCAGTACTTC. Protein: CATSREGLALSYEQYF. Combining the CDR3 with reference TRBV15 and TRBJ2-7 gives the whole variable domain DAMVIQNPRYQVTQFGKPVTLSCSQTLNHNVMYWYQQKSSQAPKLLFHYYDKDFNNEADTPDNFQSRRPNTSFCFLDIRSPGLGDTAMYLCATSREGLALSYEQYFGPGTRLTVT.

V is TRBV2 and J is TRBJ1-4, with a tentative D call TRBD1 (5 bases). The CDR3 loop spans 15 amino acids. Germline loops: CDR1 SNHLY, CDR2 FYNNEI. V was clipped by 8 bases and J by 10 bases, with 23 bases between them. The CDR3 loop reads CASVPDGAYSGKLFF. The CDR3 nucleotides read TGTGCCAGCGTTCCGGACGGGGCTTATAGCGGAAAACTGTTTTTT.

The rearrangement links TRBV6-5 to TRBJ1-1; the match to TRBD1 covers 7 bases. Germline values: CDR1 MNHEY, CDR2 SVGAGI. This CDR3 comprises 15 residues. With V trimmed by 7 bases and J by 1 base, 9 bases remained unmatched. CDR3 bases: TGTGCCAGCACCAGACCAGGGGGAGAGAACACTGAAGCTTTCTTT. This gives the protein CASTRPGGENTEAFF.

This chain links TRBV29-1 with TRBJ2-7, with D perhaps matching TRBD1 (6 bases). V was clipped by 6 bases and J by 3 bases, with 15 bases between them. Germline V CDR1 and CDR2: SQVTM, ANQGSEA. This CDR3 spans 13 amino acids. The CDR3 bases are TGCAGCGTCACGAGGACAGCTTTCTACGAGCAGTACTTC. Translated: CSVTRTAFYEQYF.

CDR3 sequence: CASSLRAGAEETQYF. CDR3 nucleotide sequence: TGTGCCAGCAGCTTGCGAGCGGGGGCTGAAGAGACCCAGTACTTC. The rearrangement uses TRBV5-4 and TRBJ2-5; TRBD2 agrees at 8 bases. V shed 1 base and J 3 bases; nucleotides not matched to a gene: 5. The CDR3 has 15 amino acids. Per the germline V gene, CDR1 is SGHNT and CDR2 is YYREEE (reference sequence).